The 28 T cell receptor beta chains in this list originate from one sample, sequenced in a study of post-analysis software for immune sequencing data. TCR beta cDNA libraries had unique molecular identifiers. TCRdb redid the calling of the PCR reads with MiXCR, one entry per CDR3 protein. This sample has approximately 440,000 distinct CDR3 sequences; nearly 45% occur once, and the top ten carry around 10%. Study-level findings and limits: Among a few TRBV segments more frequent in patients than controls were TRBV5-6, TRBV5-1 and TRBV20-1.

Their antigen targets remain unknown. Sequencing was performed on blood. The source is a girl aged 5-17 years with multiple sclerosis.

The CDR3 sequence is CASSLGTGPNTGELFF. The DNA of the CDR3 is TGCGCCAGCAGCTTGGGCACAGGGCCTAACACCGGGGAGCTGTTTTTT. This chain connects TRBV5-1 to TRBJ2-2; possibly TRBD1 for D (6 bases). The CDR3 is made up of 16 amino acids. Germline values: CDR1 SGHRS, CDR2 YFSETQ. V gave up 0 bases and J gave up 2 bases, with 11 bases separating them.

The V gene is TRBV29-1, the J gene TRBJ2-1; D not certain. V dropped 5 bases and J dropped 3 bases, with 5 bases sitting between them. The CDR3 length is 11 residues. Germline lookup yields CDR1 SQVTM and CDR2 ANQGSEA. CDR3 sequence: CSVLDYNEQFF. CDR3 sequence (DNA): TGCAGCGTTTTGGACTACAATGAGCAGTTCTTC.

J is TRBJ1-1 and V is TRBV20-1; D unresolved. The germline gives CDR1 DFQATT, CDR2 SNEGSKA (reference sequence). V gave up 4 bases and J gave up 1 base, with 4 bases separating them. This CDR3 is 11 amino acids long. CDR3 amino acids: CSAIENTEAFF. Written as DNA, the CDR3 is TGCAGTGCTATAGAGAACACTGAAGCTTTCTTT.

This clonotype has a handful of counts. The chain uses TRBV6-2 or TRBV6-3 and TRBJ2-3, with 11 positions matching TRBD1. The V and J ends lost 0 bases and 2 bases, in that order; junction bases with no gene match: 7. The germline V gene has CDR1 MNHEY and CDR2 SVGEGT. The CDR3 length is 18 residues. The DNA for the CDR3 is TGTGCCAGCAGTTACTCGACTAGGACAGGGGGCGACACAGATACGCAGTATTTT. It is translated as CASSYSTRTGGDTDTQYF.

The CDR3: CASSQDSRNEQFF. CDR3 coding DNA: TGTGCCAGCAGCCAAGATTCGAGGAATGAGCAGTTCTTC. The chain joins TRBV3-1 to TRBJ2-1, with unresolved D. Deletions cut 0 bases from V and 7 bases from J, with 7 bases between. Looked up from germline, CDR1 is LGHDT and CDR2 is YNNKEL (reference sequence). This CDR3 spans 13 amino acids.

The genes are TRBV7-2 and TRBJ1-2, with TRBD1 as a possible D gene (5 bases). V lost 1 base and J 7 bases, leaving 16 bases between the germline ends. The CDR3 extends over 15 amino acids. Germline CDR1 reads SGHTA; CDR2 reads FQGNSA. The CDR3 protein is CASSLDWRGSSGYTF. The CDR3 DNA follows: TGTGCCAGCAGCTTAGATTGGCGGGGGAGTTCTGGCTACACCTTC.

The CDR3 nucleotides are TGTGCCAGCAGCAGAGAAGGACTAGTCTACAATGAGCAGTACTTC. It translates to CASSREGLVYNEQYF. V and J are TRBV7-2 and TRBJ2-7; TRBD2 aligns across 7 bases. This CDR3 has 15 amino acids. Trimming at V came to 5 bases and at J to 7 bases, leaving 14 bases not matched to a gene. Germline loops: CDR1 SGHTA, CDR2 FQGNSA. Supplemented by reference TRBV7-2 and TRBJ2-7, the full variable domain reads GAGVSQSPSNKVTEKGKDVELRCDPISGHTALYWYRQSLGQGLEFLIYFQGNSAPDKSGLPSDRFSAERTGGSVSTLTIQRTQQEDSAVYLCASSREGLVYNEQYFGPGTRLTVT.

This clonotype was observed a handful of times. The chain is built from TRBV28 and TRBJ2-7; D unresolved. V lost 1 base, J lost 3 bases, and 10 bases lay in between. Germline V gene data show CDR1 as MDHEN and CDR2 as SYDVKM. The CDR3 covers 14 residues. CDR3 nucleotide sequence: TGTGCCAGCAGTTTATTAGGGCTCAACTACGAGCAGTACTTC. Translating gives CASSLLGLNYEQYF.

The chain employs TRBV5-1 and TRBJ2-1; 13 bases fit TRBD2. The CDR3 is 14 residues long. V was clipped by 0 bases and J by 9 bases; unmatched bases: 0. Germline-derived CDR1 and CDR2 are SGHRS and YFSETQ. The CDR3 loop is CASSLGLAGGEQFF. The CDR3, as DNA: TGCGCCAGCAGCTTGGGACTAGCGGGAGGTGAGCAGTTCTTC.

The genes are TRBV13 and TRBJ1-1; 8 bases line up with TRBD1. The germline V gene encodes CDR1 PRHDT and CDR2 FYEKMQ (reference sequence). J gave up 7 bases and V 6 bases, and 10 bases lay outside the gene matches. This CDR3 region has 14 residues. The DNA of the CDR3 is TGTGCCAGCAGTTCGGACAGGGTCCAAAGTGAAGCTTTCTTT. It encodes CASSSDRVQSEAFF.

This CDR3 is CASSEVDLRETQYF. The DNA for the CDR3 is TGTGCCAGCAGTGAAGTTGACTTAAGAGAGACCCAGTACTTC. J is TRBJ2-5 and V is TRBV6-1; D gene unclear. V shed 1 base and J shed 4 bases, with 10 bases lying between them. CDR3 length: 14 amino acids. Germline CDR1 is MNHNS and CDR2 is SASEGT.

The CDR3, as DNA: TGTGCCAGCAGCGTGGGTATCCGGGACAGGAATTACAATGAGCAGTTCTTC. Translation gives CASSVGIRDRNYNEQFF. V usage is TRBV9 and J usage is TRBJ2-1; 8 bases line up with TRBD1. The CDR3 is made up of 17 amino acids. V shed 2 bases, J shed 4 bases, and the junction held 11 bases outside the gene matches. CDR1 SGDLS and CDR2 YYNGEE come from the germline V gene.

V and J are TRBV3-1 and TRBJ2-5; TRBD1 is a possible D gene (5 bases). The CDR3 is made up of 16 amino acids. Germline V gene data show CDR1 as LGHDT and CDR2 as YNNKEL (reference sequence). Trimming pared 7 bases from V and 5 bases from J, leaving 23 bases between. The CDR3 DNA reads TGTGCCAGCAACTCATTAAGGGGCAGGGTAAAGGAGACCCAGTACTTC. Amino acids: CASNSLRGRVKETQYF.

The chain combines TRBV15 with TRBJ2-7; 14 bases align to TRBD2. Germline assignment: CDR1 LNHNV and CDR2 YYDKDF (reference sequence). The CDR3 runs to 18 residues. V shed 0 bases and J 3 bases; nucleotides not matched to a gene: 7. Written as DNA, the CDR3 is TGTGCCACCAGCAGAGATGCTTCGGGACTAGCGGGAGACTACGAGCAGTACTTC. Amino acids: CATSRDASGLAGDYEQYF. Full variable domain (remainder filled in from reference TRBV15 and TRBJ2-7): DAMVIQNPRYQVTQFGKPVTLSCSQTLNHNVMYWYQQKSSQAPKLLFHYYDKDFNNEADTPDNFQSRRPNTSFCFLDIRSPGLGDTAMYLCATSRDASGLAGDYEQYFGPGTRLTVT.

This clonotype has a handful of counts. The chain joins TRBV20-1 to TRBJ2-7; no definite D call. V lost 2 bases and J 0 bases, leaving 11 bases between the germline ends. CDR3 length equals 14 residues. The germline CDR1 and CDR2 sequences are DFQATT and SNEGSKA (reference sequence). The CDR3 spells CSARNPRSSYEQYF. In DNA, the CDR3 is TGCAGTGCTAGAAATCCAAGGAGCTCCTACGAGCAGTACTTC.

The CDR3 bases are TGCAGTGCTAGAGACAGGGGGAACTATGGCTACACCTTC. Amino acid sequence: CSARDRGNYGYTF. This sequence joins TRBV20-1 and TRBJ1-2; 7 nucleotides align to TRBD1. V was clipped by 0 bases and J by 2 bases; unmatched bases: 0. The CDR3 is 13 residues long. Germline CDR1 reads DFQATT; CDR2 reads SNEGSKA (reference sequence).

CDR3 in amino acids: CSAIAGEYNEQFF. The CDR3, as DNA: TGCAGTGCTATAGCGGGAGAGTACAATGAGCAGTTCTTC. This rearrangement joins TRBV20-1 to TRBJ2-1, with 9 bases identical to TRBD2. The CDR3 sequence is 13 residues long. J gave up 4 bases and V 4 bases, and 2 bases lay outside the gene matches. Germline CDR1 reads DFQATT; CDR2 reads SNEGSKA (reference sequence).

The J gene is TRBJ2-3, the V gene TRBV5-1; no clear D. The CDR3 length is 17 residues. Trimming stripped 4 bases from V and 5 bases from J, with 23 bases between. CDR1 is SGHRS, CDR2 YFSETQ, per germline. The CDR3 protein is CASSPSNPFGDRDTQYF. CDR3 in DNA: TGCGCCAGCAGCCCTAGTAACCCATTTGGTGATAGAGATACGCAGTATTTT.

The chain links TRBV6-4 to TRBJ2-1, with TRBD2 matching 9 bases. Germline CDR1 reads MRHNA; CDR2 reads SNTAGT. The CDR3 contains 15 residues. The junction had 6 bases not matched to a gene; V was cut back by 3 bases and J by 6 bases. The CDR3 region is CASSEGLAGSNEQFF. In DNA, the CDR3 is TGTGCCAGCAGTGAAGGGCTAGCGGGGAGCAATGAGCAGTTCTTC.

This clonotype was observed a single time. V gene TRBV10-1 combines with J gene TRBJ2-5; 11 nucleotides agree with TRBD2. The V gene end was trimmed by 2 bases and the J gene end by 4 bases; junction bases not matched to a gene: 6. The CDR3 totals 16 residues. Germline CDR1 is WNHNN and CDR2 is SYGVQD (reference sequence). CDR3 region: CASSESLAGGPETQYF. The CDR3 DNA reads TGCGCCAGCAGTGAGAGCCTAGCGGGAGGACCAGAGACCCAGTACTTC.

The V call is TRBV24-1, the J call TRBJ1-2; tentative D call: TRBD1 (6 bases). V was trimmed by 3 bases and J by 2 bases, leaving 15 bases between them. This CDR3 is built from 16 residues. In germline, CDR1 is KGHDR, CDR2 SFDVKD. The chain's CDR3 is CATSDGGARENYGYTF. Here the CDR3 DNA reads TGTGCCACCAGTGATGGGGGGGCTCGGGAGAACTATGGCTACACCTTC.

V is TRBV12-3 or TRBV12-4 and J is TRBJ2-7, with a tentative D call TRBD1 (6 bases). The length of the CDR3 is 15 residues. V was pared by 4 bases and J by 7 bases, with 20 bases between. The CDR3 nucleotides read TGTGCCAGCAGTTCAGAACAGGGATTGAAGGATGAGCAGTACTTC. It codes for CASSSEQGLKDEQYF.

The rearrangement uses TRBV12-3 or TRBV12-4 and TRBJ1-1; 8 bases are a match to TRBD1. This CDR3 region has 12 residues. The V segment lost 5 bases and the J segment 10 bases; nucleotides outside the gene matches: 6. In nucleotides, the CDR3 is TGTGCCAGCAGTCATAGGACAGGGAGAGCTTTCTTT. Translation gives CASSHRTGRAFF.

The genes are TRBV20-1 and TRBJ2-3; 7 nucleotides agree with TRBD2. CDR1 and CDR2 from the germline V gene are DFQATT and SNEGSKA (reference sequence). V trimming: 3 bases; J trimming: 8 bases; junction bases outside the gene matches: 8. This CDR3 comprises 13 residues. The CDR3 sequence: CSASGLDDGTQYF. The DNA for the CDR3 is TGCAGTGCTAGTGGACTAGACGACGGTACGCAGTATTTT.

CDR3 protein: CASSDPMTSGSYEQYF. As DNA, the CDR3 is TGTGCCAGTAGCGACCCCATGACTAGCGGGAGTTATGAGCAGTACTTC. The chain joins TRBV11-2 to TRBJ2-7; TRBD2 matches 12 bases. The CDR3 is 16 residues long. CDR1 SGHAT and CDR2 FQNNGV come from the germline V gene. J gave up 7 bases and V 9 bases, and 16 bases lay outside the gene matches.

The chain uses TRBV20-1 and TRBJ1-1; D remains ambiguous. Trimming removed 6 bases from V and 0 bases from J, with 14 bases in between. The CDR3 has 14 residues. Germline values: CDR1 DFQATT, CDR2 SNEGSKA (reference sequence). The chain's CDR3 is CSAPEAGMNTEAFF. CDR3 coding DNA: TGCAGTGCCCCGGAGGCGGGGATGAACACTGAAGCTTTCTTT.

The chain links TRBV15 to TRBJ2-7, with 10 bases lining up with TRBD1. This CDR3 contains 15 residues. The V gene end was trimmed by 1 base and the J gene end by 6 bases; junction bases not matched to a gene: 6. In germline, CDR1 is LNHNV, CDR2 YYDKDF (reference sequence). The CDR3 sequence is CATSRGGQGMREQYF. The CDR3 nucleotides are TGTGCCACCAGCAGAGGGGGACAGGGGATGCGCGAGCAGTACTTC. Supplemented by reference TRBV15 and TRBJ2-7, the full variable domain reads DAMVIQNPRYQVTQFGKPVTLSCSQTLNHNVMYWYQQKSSQAPKLLFHYYDKDFNNEADTPDNFQSRRPNTSFCFLDIRSPGLGDTAMYLCATSRGGQGMREQYFGPGTRLTVT.

In this sample, this clonotype turned up once. It is likely a read error, because the conserved phenylalanine at the end of the CDR3 is missing. The V and J genes are TRBV3-1 and TRBJ2-1, with TRBD2 matching 11 bases. The CDR3 spans 15 residues. V shed 0 bases, J shed 9 bases, and the junction held 4 bases outside the gene matches. The germline V gene has CDR1 LGHDT and CDR2 YNNKEL (reference sequence). CDR3 DNA: TGTGCCAGCAGCCAAGATAACCTAGCGGGGGGTGAGCAGTTCTAT. The encoded protein is CASSQDNLAGGEQFY.